This T cell receptor beta chain was sequenced during a study of T cell changes during pregnancy in multiple sclerosis. TCRdb keeps only in-frame clones here, not all; method: immunoSEQ multiplex PCR. The sample includes about 40,000 clones, 85% to 95% seen only once; the top ten take about 8%. This CDR3 has 14 residues. Germline V gene data show CDR1 as LNHDA and CDR2 as SQIVND (reference sequence). With 3 bases removed from V and 1 base from J, the gap between germline ends came to 7 bases. The J gene is TRBJ2-1, the V gene TRBV19; D is possibly TRBD2 (6 bases). The sample here was CD8+ T cells from peripheral blood mononuclear cells, taken in the third trimester of pregnancy. The clonotype comes from a female donor with multiple sclerosis, enrolled in a pregnancy study. The DNA of the CDR3 is TGTGCCAGTAGTATCGGGGGTTCCTACAATGAGCAGTTCTTC. This codes for CASSIGGSYNEQFF.